The entry that follows covers one TCR beta chain sequence. Its cognate antigen has yet to be identified. No much larger clone is present one base from it, and per-base qualities are unavailable. TCRbeta CDR3 regions were amplified from genomic DNA using the immunoSEQ Assay, a bias-controlled multiplex PCR. The published analysis was carried out like this. Nucleated cell counts per sample were estimated from amplification of reference gene primers within the assay. Sequence reads were collapsed and filtered to measure the absolute abundance of every unique TCRbeta CDR3 rearrangement. For each sample, productive Simpson clonality was calculated as the square root of Simpson's diversity index over productive rearrangements. Entries here come from immuneACCESS through TCRdb and include only in-frame sequences with V and J called. Some clones fail to appear in such tables; in the studies checked, an unresolved V gene covers under half of the shortfall, and the cause of the remainder is unknown. V and J calls and clone size are given by that table; D and trimming were obtained from the DNA. Here the sample has 220,000 or so clones; around 88% occur a single time. 2% to 2.5% of the sample goes to the ten largest clones.

In the prospective study, participants were about 18 to 95 years old, resided in 25 or so geographic areas of the United States, and were enrolled through a virtual design. In the prospective study, participants were assigned to cohorts based on the clinical history participants reported in a screening survey and a study questionnaire. For ImmuneRACE Cohort 3, a participant was defined as recovered based on two consecutive negative NP/OP PCR tests, clearance by a healthcare professional, or resolution of symptoms. Each participant in the prospective study had whole blood, serum and a nasopharyngeal or oropharyngeal swab collected by mobile phlebotomists. Participants in the prospective study had the option to provide additional blood draws and questionnaires over a roughly 2-month period. Blood samples from the prospective study were shipped frozen or at room temperature prior to DNA extraction.

Relative to germline, V is 5 bases shorter and J is 9 bases shorter, with 11 bases between their ends. Measured from the cysteine to the phenylalanine, the CDR3 is 12 residues long. Left in the record is the CDR3 DNA by itself, 36 bases read in frame from the first base. CDR1 and CDR2 were assigned from the germline V gene as SGHNT and YENEEA. The record originates from a study of blood T cell repertoires in COVID-19 (dated by TCRdb to 2018 to 2021). About the study as a whole: Collaborator samples came from the United States, Italy and Spain and covered acute and convalescent phases of COVID-19. Where available, HLA class I and class II types were obtained from metadata supplied by the sample provider rather than from assay-based typing. A freely available public database, intended as a resource for researchers studying the immune response to SARS-CoV-2, is where the repertoires were released. The prospective study material was composed of cDNA or gDNA derived from T cells, B-cell-depleted T cells, or PBMCs. Deeply sampled blood TCRbeta repertoires from subjects exposed to, actively infected with, or recovered from COVID-19 were included in the dataset. A de-identified subject ID, COVID-19 status, age in years and sex were almost always included in the sample metadata. Samples were obtained from the ongoing ImmuneRACE study (first 160 participants) and from about 1,300 subjects provided by 6 global collaborators.

Broader findings and caveats from the paper: The amount of clinical and demographic metadata varied by source and participant and was provided uncurated.

This chain is built from TRBV11-3 and TRBJ2-1; D gene: possibly TRBD1, on 6 matching bases. This receptor was obtained from a woman aged 45-60 years who had recovered from COVID-19. Material for sequencing was PBMCs or T cells enriched from blood (not recorded which). The CDR3 sequence is CASSIGQFEQFF. The sequenced DNA: TGTGCCAGCAGCATTGGACAGTTTGAGCAGTTCTTC.